The 30 T cell receptor beta chains listed next were all sequenced from one sample in a study of blood T cell repertoires in COVID-19. Repertoires were generated with immunoSEQ multiplex PCR, while TCRdb's copy carries only in-frame clones and drops some. The sample has some 55,000 clones; 75% to 80% are singletons. Material for sequencing was peripheral blood. The receptors originated from a man in his sixties or seventies with active or convalescent COVID-19.

The chain couples TRBV2 to TRBJ2-1; 9 bases fit TRBD2. This CDR3 has 17 residues. The trim removed 7 bases at V and 1 base at J, leaving 11 bases unmatched. Germline V lookup: CDR1 SNHLY, CDR2 FYNNEI. The CDR3 sequence: CASKPPGLASSYNEQFF. CDR3 sequence (DNA): TGTGCCAGCAAGCCACCGGGACTAGCTAGTTCCTACAATGAGCAGTTCTTC.

The chain combines TRBV9 with TRBJ2-3; no clear D. Germline-derived CDR1 and CDR2 are SGDLS and YYNGEE. The CDR3 loop spans 16 amino acids. V was trimmed by 3 bases and J by 0 bases, leaving 14 bases between them. The CDR3 loop is CASSGSPQPSTDTQYF. In DNA, the CDR3 is TGTGCCAGCAGCGGATCACCACAGCCTAGCACAGATACGCAGTATTTT.

The chain links TRBV11-2 to TRBJ2-1; weak D call: TRBD2 (5 bases). Deletions cut 1 base from V and 13 bases from J, with 14 bases between. The CDR3 consists of 13 residues. Looked up from germline, CDR1 is SGHAT and CDR2 is FQNNGV. In nucleotides, the CDR3 is TGTGCCAGCAGCTTAGGAAACGGGGTGGCTCAGTTCTTC. As protein: CASSLGNGVAQFF. The full variable domain, its missing parts supplied by reference TRBV11-2 and TRBJ2-1, is EAGVAQSPRYKIIEKRQSVAFWCNPISGHATLYWYQQILGQGPKLLIQFQNNGVVDDSQLPKDRFSAERLKGVDSTLKIQPAKLEDSAVYLCASSLGNGVAQFFGPGTRLTVL.

The genes are TRBV5-1 and TRBJ2-1; 12 nucleotides line up with TRBD2. V lost 0 bases to trimming and J lost 6 bases; unmatched junction nucleotides: 4. The CDR3 sequence is 16 residues long. The germline CDR1 and CDR2 sequences are SGHRS and YFSETQ. The CDR3 sequence: CASSLGGLAGTNEQFF. CDR3 in DNA: TGCGCCAGCAGCTTGGGCGGACTAGCGGGGACCAATGAGCAGTTCTTC.

The gene calls are TRBV5-6 and TRBJ2-1, with 11 bases lining up with TRBD2. The CDR3 covers 16 residues. V lost 1 base to trimming and J lost 7 bases; unmatched junction nucleotides: 7. Per the germline V gene, CDR1 is SGHDT and CDR2 is YYEEEE. The DNA for the CDR3 is TGTGCCAGCAGCTTGTTAGCGGGAGGGTCGACGAATGAGCAGTTCTTC. Protein sequence: CASSLLAGGSTNEQFF.

This clone was seen just once. The chain recombines TRBV9 with TRBJ2-7; TRBD2 aligns across 12 bases. V was pared by 4 bases and J by 2 bases, with 13 bases of the junction left unmatched. The length of the CDR3 is 18 residues. CDR1 and CDR2 (germline): SGDLS, YYNGEE. Here the CDR3 reads CASSPRDTRLAGAYEQYF. The CDR3 region has the DNA TGTGCCAGCAGCCCCCGGGACACCCGACTAGCGGGAGCCTACGAGCAGTACTTC. Filled out from reference TRBV9 and TRBJ2-7, the complete variable domain reads DSGVTQTPKHLITATGQRVTLRCSPRSGDLSVYWYQQSLDQGLQFLIQYYNGEERAKGNILERFSAQQFPDLHSELNLSSLELGDSALYFCASSPRDTRLAGAYEQYFGPGTRLTVT.

This sequence joins TRBV28 and TRBJ1-4, with 10 bases matching TRBD1. Germline trimming cut 5 bases from V and 8 bases from J; bases unmatched to any gene: 5. The CDR3 extends over 14 amino acids. Germline loops: CDR1 MDHEN, CDR2 SYDVKM. The CDR3 is CASSTDRGTEKLFF. The DNA of the CDR3 is TGTGCCAGCAGTACGGACAGGGGGACGGAAAAACTGTTTTTT.

The rearrangement joins TRBV2 to TRBJ1-4; D may be TRBD1 (5 bases). Germline assignment: CDR1 SNHLY and CDR2 FYNNEI. This CDR3 is built from 14 residues. V was clipped by 6 bases and J by 7 bases, with 15 bases between them. CDR3 DNA sequence: TGTGCCAGCAGGCGGGACTTCGAAGGTGAAAAACTGTTTTTT. Translated: CASRRDFEGEKLFF. Full variable domain (missing parts from reference TRBV2 and TRBJ1-4): EPEVTQTPSHQVTQMGQEVILRCVPISNHLYFYWYRQILGQKVEFLVSFYNNEISEKSEIFDDQFSVERPDGSNFTLKIRSTKLEDSAMYFCASRRDFEGEKLFFGSGTQLSVL.

This clone was observed a single time. This chain connects TRBV7-2 to TRBJ2-3; 12 bases line up with TRBD2. V was clipped by 3 bases and J by 5 bases; unmatched bases: 12. CDR1 SGHTA and CDR2 FQGNSA come from the germline V gene. This CDR3 spans 18 amino acids. The CDR3 bases are TGTGCCAGCAGCTTTCGGGGCCCTAGCGGGGGGGCTGTAGATACGCAGTATTTT. Translation: CASSFRGPSGGAVDTQYF.

The V call is TRBV18, the J call TRBJ1-1, with D unresolved. CDR3 length: 15 amino acids. V was pared by 1 base and J by 1 base, with 10 bases between. The germline gives CDR1 KGHSH, CDR2 LQKENI. In DNA form, the CDR3 reads TGTGCCAGCTCACCACGGAGGGTTGGGAACACTGAAGCTTTCTTT. It specifies CASSPRRVGNTEAFF.

This clone was seen only a few times. The V and J genes are TRBV11-2 and TRBJ1-4; no definite D call. Trimming pared 2 bases from V and 7 bases from J, leaving 11 bases between. The germline V gene has CDR1 SGHAT and CDR2 FQNNGV. The CDR3 is 14 residues long. The CDR3: CASSLSITGEKLFF. For the CDR3, the DNA is TGTGCCAGCAGCTTAAGTATAACGGGTGAAAAACTGTTTTTT.

The chain recombines TRBV5-6 with TRBJ2-3; D uncertain. Germline V gene sequence: CDR1 SGHDT, CDR2 YYEEEE. V was pared by 0 bases and J by 0 bases, with 8 bases between. The CDR3 consists of 15 residues. This chain's CDR3 is CASSLGGYSTDTQYF. In nucleotides, the CDR3 is TGTGCCAGCAGCTTGGGCGGCTACAGCACAGATACGCAGTATTTT.

This clone has more than one count but fewer than ten. The rearrangement uses TRBV2 and TRBJ2-2, with 7 bases lining up with TRBD2. The CDR3 runs to 15 residues. The germline CDR1 and CDR2 sequences are SNHLY and FYNNEI. With V trimmed by 4 bases and J by 2 bases, 4 bases remained unmatched. The CDR3 coding sequence is TGTGCCAGCAGTGCAGCTAGCGGTAACACCGGGGAGCTGTTTTTT. It specifies CASSAASGNTGELFF.

This chain connects TRBV29-1 to TRBJ2-3, with 7 bases lining up with TRBD2. The CDR3 has 12 amino acids. V shed 6 bases and J 5 bases; nucleotides not matched to a gene: 5. CDR1 is SQVTM, CDR2 ANQGSEA, per germline. The CDR3 DNA sequence: TGCAGCGTCCCACGGACTAGAGATACGCAGTATTTT. Translated: CSVPRTRDTQYF.

This chain links TRBV9 with TRBJ2-3, with 8 bases aligning to TRBD2. Germline V CDR1 and CDR2: SGDLS, YYNGEE. The trim removed 4 bases at V and 6 bases at J, leaving 7 bases unmatched. The CDR3 consists of 14 residues. The CDR3 loop is CASSLGGGLDTQYF. Written as DNA, the CDR3 is TGTGCCAGCAGCCTCGGGGGGGGCCTGGATACGCAGTATTTT.

This clone has a handful of counts. The chain is built from TRBV7-3 and TRBJ2-2; 8 bases align to TRBD2. This CDR3 comprises 16 residues. The germline V gene has CDR1 SGHTA and CDR2 FQGTGA. The junction had 5 bases not matched to a gene; V was cut back by 1 base and J by 4 bases. In DNA form, the CDR3 reads TGTGCCAGCAGCTTAAGAGCGGGAGTGCCCACCGGGGAGCTGTTTTTT. Protein sequence: CASSLRAGVPTGELFF.

This chain joins TRBV20-1 and TRBJ1-1; D call uncertain. The ends were cut back, 3 bases at V and 9 bases at J, with 14 bases in the middle. Germline V lookup: CDR1 DFQATT, CDR2 SNEGSKA (reference sequence). The CDR3 length is 12 residues. CDR3 in amino acids: CSASVRPPKAFF. The DNA of the CDR3 is TGCAGTGCTAGTGTCAGGCCACCCAAAGCTTTCTTT.

The genes are TRBV9 and TRBJ1-2, with TRBD1 matching over 11 bases. The V and J ends lost 5 bases and 7 bases, in that order; junction bases with no gene match: 7. CDR1 is SGDLS, CDR2 YYNGEE, per germline. The CDR3 sequence is 14 residues long. The CDR3: CASSGTGGFSGYTF. The CDR3 nucleotides are TGTGCCAGCAGTGGGACAGGGGGATTCTCTGGCTACACCTTC.

The rearrangement joins TRBV19 to TRBJ2-5; no reliable D call. The CDR3 totals 13 residues. Germline CDR1 is LNHDA and CDR2 is SQIVND (reference sequence). With 3 bases removed from V and 2 bases from J, the gap between germline ends came to 7 bases. The CDR3 region is CASSIRLQETQYF. CDR3 coding DNA: TGTGCCAGTAGTATTCGGTTACAAGAGACCCAGTACTTC.

V and J are TRBV24-1 and TRBJ1-2, with TRBD1 matching 12 bases. CDR3 size: 16 residues. V lost 5 bases and J lost 5; bases outside the gene matches: 8. Looked up from germline, CDR1 is KGHDR and CDR2 is SFDVKD. CDR3 in amino acids: CATSALGGQGAYGYTF. The CDR3 DNA is TGTGCCACCAGTGCTCTAGGGGGACAGGGGGCGTATGGCTACACCTTC.

The chain is built from TRBV9 and TRBJ1-1; D perhaps matches TRBD1 (5 bases). Germline V gene lookup returns CDR1 SGDLS and CDR2 YYNGEE. This CDR3 spans 13 amino acids. The V end lost 4 bases, the J end lost 11 bases, and 18 bases lay between the germline ends. The CDR3 DNA reads as TGTGCCAGCAGCCTCTCCGGGGGATCGAAGGCTTTCTTT. Its translation is CASSLSGGSKAFF.

This chain links TRBV27 with TRBJ2-7, with TRBD1 matching 8 bases. CDR1 MNHEY and CDR2 SMNVEV come from the germline V gene (reference sequence). V lost 5 bases to trimming and J lost 6 bases; unmatched junction nucleotides: 9. The CDR3 is 14 amino acids. The CDR3 loop reads CASSEPGGASEQYF. DNA of the CDR3: TGTGCCAGCAGTGAGCCAGGGGGCGCGTCCGAGCAGTACTTC.

The CDR3 nucleotides read TGTGCCAGCAGTTACCCTCTACGAACCGGGGAGCTGTTTTTT. It is translated as CASSYPLRTGELFF. The chain uses TRBV6-2 or TRBV6-3 and TRBJ2-2; D not certain. The V and J ends lost 2 bases and 5 bases respectively, with 9 bases between them. Germline CDR1 and CDR2: MNHEY and SVGEGT. The length of the CDR3 is 14 residues.

This chain links TRBV7-9 with TRBJ2-1; D is undetermined. The germline gives CDR1 SEHNR, CDR2 FQNEAQ (reference sequence). The CDR3 length is 15 residues. The germline V and J ends were trimmed by 3 bases and 1 base, with 10 bases remaining between them. CDR3 DNA: TGTGCCAGCAGCTTCTATAGGAGTTCCTACAATGAGCAGTTCTTC. It specifies CASSFYRSSYNEQFF.

This clone was detected only once. The chain combines TRBV18 with TRBJ1-1, with a tentative D call TRBD1 (5 bases). Trimming cost V 2 bases and J 1 base, with 8 bases left between them. CDR3 size: 14 residues. Germline CDR1 and CDR2: KGHSH and LQKENI. CDR3 DNA sequence: TGTGCCAGCTCACCAACTCAGGGGAACACTGAAGCTTTCTTT. Translated: CASSPTQGNTEAFF.

The chain links TRBV7-2 to TRBJ2-7, with a tentative D call TRBD1 (6 bases). Germline CDR1 is SGHTA and CDR2 is FQGNSA. V dropped 0 bases and J dropped 5 bases, with 8 bases sitting between them. This CDR3 spans 13 amino acids. The CDR3 is CASSLASGDEQYF. For the CDR3, the DNA is TGTGCCAGCAGCTTAGCGTCAGGGGACGAGCAGTACTTC. The variable domain in full, with the rest retrieved from reference TRBV7-2 and TRBJ2-7, is GAGVSQSPSNKVTEKGKDVELRCDPISGHTALYWYRQSLGQGLEFLIYFQGNSAPDKSGLPSDRFSAERTGGSVSTLTIQRTQQEDSAVYLCASSLASGDEQYFGPGTRLTVT.

The gene calls are TRBV6-2 or TRBV6-3 and TRBJ2-4; D is ambiguous. CDR1 is MNHEY, CDR2 SVGEGT, per germline. V lost 5 bases and J lost 0, with 14 bases in between. This CDR3 contains 16 residues. As DNA, the CDR3 is TGTGCCAGCAGTGCTCCATATACTCAAGCCAAAAACATTCAGTACTTC. Protein: CASSAPYTQAKNIQYF.

The V gene is TRBV11-3, the J gene TRBJ1-1; D gene uncertain. The CDR3 is made up of 14 amino acids. The V end lost 1 base, the J end lost 2 bases, and 8 bases lay between the germline ends. In germline, CDR1 is SGHNT, CDR2 YENEEA. CDR3 residues: CASSLVVHNTEAFF. The CDR3 nucleotides are TGTGCCAGCAGCTTAGTTGTACATAACACTGAAGCTTTCTTT.

The chain uses TRBV9 and TRBJ2-5; D is perhaps TRBD1 (5 bases). From germline, CDR1 is SGDLS and CDR2 YYNGEE. V shed 0 bases and J shed 5 bases, with 8 bases lying between them. The CDR3 is made up of 13 amino acids. CDR3 nucleotide sequence: TGTGCCAGCAGCGTAGAGAACAGGGAGACCCAGTACTTC. Amino acid sequence: CASSVENRETQYF.

The chain employs TRBV3-1 (or the pseudogene TRBV3-2) and TRBJ2-5; D uncertain. This CDR3 is 11 amino acids long. CDR1 is LGHDT, CDR2 YNNKEL, per germline (reference sequence). V lost 5 bases and J 4 bases, leaving 5 bases between the germline ends. CDR3 in DNA: TGTGCCAGCAGCTATCGAGAGACCCAGTACTTC. This gives the protein CASSYRETQYF.